Shown below are 20 T cell receptor beta chains from a single sample sequenced in a study of T cell responses to AZD1222 COVID-19 vaccine. TCRdb's table, derived via immunoSEQ multiplex PCR, lists solely in-frame clones and lacks some. Here the sample spans some 170,000 clones, 80% to 95% being singletons. The starting material was peripheral blood, obtained 28 days after the second AZD1222 dose. These TCRs come from an adult who received the AZD1222 COVID-19 vaccine.

V is TRBV2 and J is TRBJ1-4; D is uncertain. The V gene's germline CDR1 is SNHLY and CDR2 FYNNEI. The germline V and J ends were trimmed by 7 bases and 7 bases, with 16 bases remaining between them. The CDR3 has 14 amino acids. The CDR3 loop is CASTLLQSTEKLFF. CDR3 in DNA: TGTGCCAGCACTCTACTCCAATCTACTGAAAAACTGTTTTTT.

The chain's CDR3 is CASSVLGVLTNEKLFF. The CDR3 DNA follows: TGTGCCAGCAGTGTACTGGGAGTACTAACTAATGAAAAACTGTTTTTT. This chain uses TRBV25-1 with TRBJ1-4; no clear D. The V and J ends lost 4 bases and 1 base respectively, with 13 bases between them. The germline V gene encodes CDR1 MGHDK and CDR2 SYGVNS. The CDR3 contains 16 residues.

The chain has TRBV11-2 and TRBJ1-2; D is undetermined. V was clipped by 2 bases and J by 0 bases, with 4 bases between them. CDR3 length: 13 residues. The germline V gene encodes CDR1 SGHAT and CDR2 FQNNGV. CDR3 loop: CASSLQANYGYTF. CDR3 bases: TGTGCCAGCAGCTTACAGGCTAACTATGGCTACACCTTC.

This clone was seen a single time. CDR3 DNA sequence: TGCGCCAGCAGGCTTGGCGGGGGAAGCACCGGGGAGCTGTTTTTT. Residues: CASRLGGGSTGELFF. J is TRBJ2-2 and V is TRBV4-3; 7 nucleotides line up with TRBD2. The CDR3 totals 15 residues. Germline V gives CDR1 LGHNA, CDR2 YSLEER. J gave up 4 bases and V 6 bases, and 8 bases lay outside the gene matches.

This clone was found once. This sequence joins TRBV6-5 and TRBJ1-5; D is undetermined. Germline CDR1 MNHEY, CDR2 SVGAGI. The CDR3 runs 13 residues. The V and J ends lost 8 bases and 0 bases respectively, with 8 bases between them. DNA for the CDR3: TGTGCCAGCGGCTCTATTAGCAATCAGCCCCAGCATTTT. It codes for CASGSISNQPQHF.

The chain joins TRBV6-2 or TRBV6-3 to TRBJ1-3; TRBD1 is a possible D gene (6 bases). Germline CDR1 MNHEY, CDR2 SVGEGT. The CDR3 covers 17 residues. The V end was cut by 5 bases, the J end by 2 bases, with 19 bases between. The CDR3 is CASSDGRTGRTGNTIYF. The CDR3 DNA is TGTGCCAGCAGTGACGGACGAACAGGGAGGACTGGAAACACCATATATTTT.

This chain links TRBV18 with TRBJ2-1, with D unclear. CDR3 length equals 16 residues. Trimming took 0 bases from V and 0 from J, leaving 9 bases between them. In germline, CDR1 is KGHSH, CDR2 LQKENI. The CDR3 bases are TGTGCCAGCTCACCACCGGGCTGGAGCTCCTACAATGAGCAGTTCTTC. Translated: CASSPPGWSSYNEQFF.

The V gene is TRBV5-1, the J gene TRBJ1-4, with 9 nucleotides matching TRBD1. This CDR3 contains 16 residues. Germline CDR1 reads SGHRS; CDR2 reads YFSETQ. The V segment lost 4 bases and the J segment 5 bases; nucleotides outside the gene matches: 9. CDR3 sequence: CASSPGQGPINEKLFF. For the CDR3, the DNA is TGCGCCAGCAGCCCCGGACAGGGGCCGATCAATGAAAAACTGTTTTTT.

This rearrangement joins TRBV12-3 or TRBV12-4 to TRBJ2-4; D ambiguous. V shed 6 bases and J shed 4 bases, with 4 bases lying between them. The CDR3 length is 11 residues. The CDR3 DNA reads as TGTGCCAGCAGCCTTAAAAACATTCAGTACTTC. Translating it yields CASSLKNIQYF.

V is TRBV28 and J is TRBJ2-1, with D unresolved. Trimming stripped 1 base from V and 10 bases from J, with 14 bases between. The CDR3 loop spans 14 amino acids. Germline V gene lookup returns CDR1 MDHEN and CDR2 SYDVKM. The CDR3: CASSLSPASREQFF. Written as DNA, the CDR3 is TGTGCCAGCAGTTTATCCCCCGCCTCTCGGGAGCAGTTCTTC.

The rearrangement uses TRBV18 and TRBJ2-1, with 11 positions matching TRBD2. With 3 bases clipped from V and 8 bases from J, the junction kept 9 bases outside the gene matches. The V gene's germline CDR1 is KGHSH and CDR2 LQKENI. The CDR3 covers 16 residues. The CDR3 protein is CASSPPLAGGRDEQFF. CDR3 coding DNA: TGTGCCAGCTCACCGCCGCTAGCGGGGGGCCGGGATGAGCAGTTCTTC.

The V gene is TRBV4-1, the J gene TRBJ2-1; D is possibly TRBD2 (6 bases). CDR3 length: 16 residues. Deletions cut 3 bases from V and 2 bases from J, with 14 bases between. CDR1 and CDR2 (germline): MGHRA, YSYEKL. As DNA, the CDR3 is TGCGCCAGCAGCCAGGGACCCGGGACTGCCTACAATGAGCAGTTCTTC. It translates to CASSQGPGTAYNEQFF.

The chain recombines TRBV19 with TRBJ1-2, with 9 bases matching TRBD1. The CDR3 is made up of 15 amino acids. Looked up from germline, CDR1 is LNHDA and CDR2 is SQIVND (reference sequence). The junction had 7 bases not matched to a gene; V was cut back by 6 bases and J by 2 bases. The CDR3 spells CASSQGQGTNYGYTF. CDR3 DNA sequence: TGTGCCAGTAGCCAGGGACAGGGCACCAACTATGGCTACACCTTC.

This clone was counted once. The chain recombines TRBV7-9 with TRBJ1-5; 7 bases match TRBD1. CDR3 length: 15 amino acids. The V and J ends lost 5 bases and 3 bases, in that order; junction bases with no gene match: 7. CDR1 and CDR2 (germline): SEHNR, FQNEAQ (reference sequence). The CDR3 protein is CASSATGDPNQPQHF. CDR3 nucleotides: TGTGCCAGCAGCGCAACAGGGGACCCCAATCAGCCCCAGCATTTT. Supplemented by reference TRBV7-9 and TRBJ1-5, the full variable domain reads DTGVSQNPRHKITKRGQNVTFRCDPISEHNRLYWYRQTLGQGPEFLTYFQNEAQLEKSRLLSDRFSAERPKGSFSTLEIQRTEQGDSAMYLCASSATGDPNQPQHFGDGTRLSIL.

The rearrangement uses TRBV14 and TRBJ2-1; D not certain. This CDR3 is built from 13 residues. From germline, CDR1 is SGHDN and CDR2 FVKESK. V was shortened by 1 base and J by 9 bases, with 10 bases between the two germline ends. CDR3: CASSQGVTTEQFF. The CDR3, as DNA: TGTGCCAGCAGCCAAGGGGTGACAACTGAGCAGTTCTTC.

V and J are TRBV27 and TRBJ2-7; TRBD1 agrees at 12 bases. The germline V gene has CDR1 MNHEY and CDR2 SMNVEV (reference sequence). This CDR3 is built from 15 residues. The J segment lost 5 bases and the V segment lost 6 bases, leaving 8 bases of the junction unmatched. CDR3 sequence reads: CASSDSGTGGHEQYF. The CDR3 coding sequence is TGTGCCAGCAGCGATTCCGGGACAGGGGGCCACGAGCAGTACTTC.

The chain has TRBV6-5 and TRBJ2-5; D unclear. There are 14 residues in the CDR3. Between the trimmed V and J ends, which lost 6 bases and 5 bases, there was a span of 16 bases. The germline V gene encodes CDR1 MNHEY and CDR2 SVGAGI. CDR3 bases: TGTGCCAGCAGCCCCGGTCGCCTAAGGGAGACCCAGTACTTC. Residues: CASSPGRLRETQYF.

V gene TRBV24-1 combines with J gene TRBJ2-1; the match to TRBD2 covers 7 bases. The germline V gene encodes CDR1 KGHDR and CDR2 SFDVKD. This CDR3 is built from 18 residues. V was pared by 2 bases and J by 4 bases, with 13 bases of the junction left unmatched. The chain's CDR3 is CATSDSRGKAGRYNEQFF. Written as DNA, the CDR3 is TGTGCCACCAGTGATTCCCGCGGGAAAGCCGGGAGGTACAATGAGCAGTTCTTC.

CDR3: CASSSGGGFGSPLHF. Here the CDR3 DNA reads TGTGCCAGCAGCTCCGGGGGGGGGTTCGGATCACCCCTCCACTTT. V is TRBV21-1 and J is TRBJ1-6. TRBV21-1 counts as a pseudogene. The CDR3 extends over 15 amino acids.

V and J are TRBV30 and TRBJ2-7, with 7 bases identical to TRBD2. The CDR3 contains 14 residues. Losses at the gene ends were 4 bases for V and 3 bases for J; bases not matched to a gene: 9. Germline V gives CDR1 GTSNPN, CDR2 SVGIG (reference sequence). CDR3 coding DNA: TGTGCCTGGATGGAGCCGCGGGGGTTCTACGAGCAGTACTTC. It translates to CAWMEPRGFYEQYF.